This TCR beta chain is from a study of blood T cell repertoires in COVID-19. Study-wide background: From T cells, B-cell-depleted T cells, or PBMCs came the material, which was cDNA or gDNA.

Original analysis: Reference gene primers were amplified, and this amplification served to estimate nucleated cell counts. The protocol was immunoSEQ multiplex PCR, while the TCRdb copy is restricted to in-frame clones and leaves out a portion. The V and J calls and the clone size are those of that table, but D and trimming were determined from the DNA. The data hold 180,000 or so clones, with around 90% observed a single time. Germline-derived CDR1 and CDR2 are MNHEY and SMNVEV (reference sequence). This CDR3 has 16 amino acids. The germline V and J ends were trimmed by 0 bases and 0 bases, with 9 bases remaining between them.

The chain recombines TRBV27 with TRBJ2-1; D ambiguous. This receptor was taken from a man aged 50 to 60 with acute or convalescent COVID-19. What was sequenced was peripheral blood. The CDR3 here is CASSLSSMSSYNEQFF. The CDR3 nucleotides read TGTGCCAGCAGTTTATCCTCTATGAGCTCCTACAATGAGCAGTTCTTC.